These 19 T cell receptor beta chains share one sample of origin, sequenced in a study of T cell repertoires in cytomegalovirus infection. TCRdb reprocessed the reads via MiXCR and lists one record per CDR3 protein. Of about 490,000 distinct CDR3 sequences in the sample, less than 30% are singletons; the top ten hold less than 15%. Source material: PBMCs. All receptors come from a human donor in good health (CMV status not recorded). Some clones in this sample may be carry-over from other donors' samples.

The V gene is TRBV7-4, the J gene TRBJ1-5; 10 nucleotides align to TRBD1. Germline lookup yields CDR1 SGHVT and CDR2 SQSDAQ. CDR3 length: 15 amino acids. V gave up 5 bases and J gave up 3 bases; unmatched junction bases: 4. The chain's CDR3 is CASSGGQGINQPQHF. The CDR3 bases are TGTGCCAGCAGCGGGGGACAGGGGATCAATCAGCCCCAGCATTTT.

This rearrangement joins TRBV19 to TRBJ2-6, with a tentative D call TRBD2 (6 bases). The CDR3 is 18 amino acids. Trimming took 4 bases from V and 3 from J, leaving 19 bases between them. CDR1 and CDR2 from the germline V gene are LNHDA and SQIVND (reference sequence). The CDR3 protein is CASSSGARGKGGANVLTF. The CDR3 DNA reads as TGTGCCAGTAGTAGCGGGGCGCGGGGAAAGGGTGGGGCCAACGTCCTGACTTTC.

The V and J genes are TRBV6-2 or TRBV6-3 and TRBJ2-7; tentative D call: TRBD2 (6 bases). The V end lost 3 bases, the J end lost 11 bases, and 17 bases lay between the germline ends. Germline CDR1 is MNHEY and CDR2 is SVGEGT. This CDR3 contains 13 residues. The CDR3 reads CASSYSRRIAEYV. Written as DNA, the CDR3 is TGTGCCAGCAGTTATTCCCGGAGGATAGCGGAGTACGTC.

This clonotype was observed a few times. The rearrangement joins TRBV6-6 to TRBJ2-1, with 14 positions matching TRBD2. The J segment lost 7 bases and the V segment lost 10 bases, leaving 6 bases of the junction unmatched. The germline V gene encodes CDR1 MNHNY and CDR2 SVGAGI (reference sequence). CDR3 length: 14 residues. This CDR3 reads CATLRLAGGNEQFF. CDR3 DNA: TGTGCCACCTTGAGACTAGCGGGAGGGAATGAGCAGTTCTTC.

This clonotype was seen at least ten times. Its ends do not fully match the called genes, so a read error is possible. The CDR3 reads CASSLTVNTEAFF. DNA of the CDR3: TGTGCCAGCAGCTTAACGGTGAACACTGAAGCTTTCTTT. The genes are TRBV5-1 and TRBJ1-1; D call uncertain. Germline CDR1 and CDR2: SGHRS and YFSETQ. The CDR3 loop spans 13 amino acids.

The chain has TRBV9 and TRBJ2-3; the D call may be TRBD1 or TRBD2 (5 bases each). Per germline, CDR1 SGDLS and CDR2 YYNGEE. V was clipped by 0 bases and J by 5 bases, with 13 bases between them. The CDR3 is 15 residues long. The CDR3 coding sequence is TGTGCCAGCAGCGTAGCCGGAAAGAGGGGAGATACGCAGTATTTT. Its protein is CASSVAGKRGDTQYF.

This clonotype appeared many times. J is TRBJ1-1 and V is TRBV7-2; tentatively, D is TRBD1 (6 bases). Trimming cost V 6 bases and J 2 bases, with 16 bases left between them. This CDR3 spans 15 amino acids. CDR1 is SGHTA and CDR2 is FQGNSA in the germline V gene. CDR3 DNA sequence: TGTGCCAGCAGTAGAATTGGGACACTTAACACTGAAGCTTTCTTT. Its translation is CASSRIGTLNTEAFF. Full variable domain (remainder filled in from reference TRBV7-2 and TRBJ1-1): GAGVSQSPSNKVTEKGKDVELRCDPISGHTALYWYRQSLGQGLEFLIYFQGNSAPDKSGLPSDRFSAERTGGSVSTLTIQRTQQEDSAVYLCASSRIGTLNTEAFFGQGTRLTVV.

This clonotype was seen a handful of times. The chain carries TRBV6-1 and TRBJ2-5; D unclear. This CDR3 is built from 15 residues. Germline V gene sequence: CDR1 MNHNS, CDR2 SASEGT. The V gene lost 8 bases and the J gene lost 0 bases, with 16 bases spanning the gap. CDR3 residues: CASRPWENNQETQYF. Here the CDR3 DNA reads TGTGCCAGCCGCCCATGGGAAAATAACCAAGAGACCCAGTACTTC.

The chain couples TRBV5-1 to TRBJ2-1; D remains ambiguous. CDR3 length: 14 amino acids. The germline V gene encodes CDR1 SGHRS and CDR2 YFSETQ. The V end lost 5 bases, the J end lost 3 bases, and 12 bases lay between the germline ends. The CDR3 DNA reads as TGCGCCAGCAGTTCGCAGTCGAGCTACAATGAGCAGTTCTTC. Its translation: CASSSQSSYNEQFF.

The CDR3 DNA sequence: TGTGCCAGCAGTTCGGTCGGGGTTCCGCGCTCTGGAAACACCATATATTTT. Its protein is CASSSVGVPRSGNTIYF. The chain combines TRBV28 with TRBJ1-3, with D hard to call. This CDR3 spans 17 amino acids. Germline V gene sequence: CDR1 MDHEN, CDR2 SYDVKM. Trimming left V 4 bases short and J 0 bases short, with 16 bases between. Full variable domain (outside the CDR3, taken from reference TRBV28 and TRBJ1-3): DVKVTQSSRYLVKRTGEKVFLECVQDMDHENMFWYRQDPGLGLRLIYFSYDVKMKEKGDIPEGYSVSREKKERFSLILESASTNQTSMYLCASSSVGVPRSGNTIYFGEGSWLTVV.

V gene TRBV15 combines with J gene TRBJ2-3; 16 bases line up with TRBD2. The germline V gene encodes CDR1 LNHNV and CDR2 YYDKDF (reference sequence). The CDR3 spans 18 residues. V shed 4 bases, J shed 2 bases, and the junction held 6 bases outside the gene matches. This chain's CDR3 is CATSNGTSGRGYTDTQYF. CDR3 DNA sequence: TGTGCCACCAGCAATGGGACTAGCGGGAGGGGGTACACAGATACGCAGTATTTT. Filled out from reference TRBV15 and TRBJ2-3, the complete variable domain reads DAMVIQNPRYQVTQFGKPVTLSCSQTLNHNVMYWYQQKSSQAPKLLFHYYDKDFNNEADTPDNFQSRRPNTSFCFLDIRSPGLGDTAMYLCATSNGTSGRGYTDTQYFGPGTRLTVL.

This clonotype showed up just once. A single base separates this from a much larger clone, so it may be a read error. Given the absence of the conserved phenylalanine or tryptophan at the CDR3 end, a read error is likely. The chain is built from TRBV7-2 and TRBJ2-7; weak D call: TRBD1 (5 bases). CDR1 is SGHTA, CDR2 FQGNSA, per germline. This CDR3 contains 13 residues. V was trimmed by 4 bases and J by 6 bases, leaving 13 bases between them. CDR3 sequence reads: CASSSDTPTEQYS. In DNA, the CDR3 is TGTGCCAGCAGCTCGGACACTCCCACCGAGCAGTACTCC.

The CDR3 spells CASSYSRSGGSYEQYF. For the CDR3, the DNA is TGTGCCAGCAGTTACTCGAGATCGGGAGGGTCCTACGAGCAGTACTTC. The chain recombines TRBV6-2 or TRBV6-3 with TRBJ2-7; 8 bases map to TRBD2. The CDR3 has 16 residues. The ends lost 0 bases at V and 1 base at J; junction bases unmatched: 5. CDR1 is MNHEY and CDR2 is SVGEGT in the germline V gene.

The chain uses TRBV7-2 and TRBJ2-2, with D maybe TRBD1 (7 bases). Germline loops: CDR1 SGHTA, CDR2 FQGNSA. The V end was cut by 4 bases, the J end by 6 bases, with 15 bases between. This CDR3 region has 15 residues. CDR3 loop: CASSSRGQGAGELFF. Here the CDR3 DNA reads TGTGCCAGCAGCTCCCGGGGGCAGGGGGCCGGGGAGCTGTTTTTT.

The chain carries TRBV14 and TRBJ2-7; 11 bases are a match to TRBD2. Unmatched junction bases numbered 8, after V lost 6 bases and J lost 7 bases. Germline CDR1 SGHDN, CDR2 FVKESK. The CDR3 has 14 amino acids. CDR3 nucleotide sequence: TGTGCCAGCAGTCCTAGGGGACTAGCGGAGGAGCAGTACGTC. This translates into CASSPRGLAEEQYV.

This clonotype was detected only once. The chain is built from TRBV7-2 and TRBJ2-7; possibly TRBD2 for D (6 bases). Trimming shortened V by 1 base and J by 2 bases, and 9 bases separated the two germline ends. The CDR3 has 14 amino acids. Germline V gives CDR1 SGHTA, CDR2 FQGNSA. CDR3 nucleotide sequence: TGTGCCAGCAGCTTAGGTGCGGGGCCCTACGAGCAGTACTTC. Translation: CASSLGAGPYEQYF. Together with reference TRBV7-2 and TRBJ2-7, the CDR3 gives the full variable domain: GAGVSQSPSNKVTEKGKDVELRCDPISGHTALYWYRQSLGQGLEFLIYFQGNSAPDKSGLPSDRFSAERTGGSVSTLTIQRTQQEDSAVYLCASSLGAGPYEQYFGPGTRLTVT.

This rearrangement joins TRBV11-1 to TRBJ1-3, with D hard to call. CDR1 is SGHAT, CDR2 FQDESV, per germline (reference sequence). The CDR3 totals 16 residues. V gave up 2 bases and J gave up 3 bases, with 14 bases separating them. The CDR3 reads CASSLFGSGNGNTIYF. In nucleotides, the CDR3 is TGTGCCAGCAGCTTATTTGGATCGGGAAATGGAAACACCATATATTTT.

The sample holds many counts of this clonotype. The chain employs TRBV7-2 and TRBJ1-2; the match to TRBD1 covers 7 bases. The germline V gene encodes CDR1 SGHTA and CDR2 FQGNSA. This CDR3 spans 15 amino acids. With 6 bases clipped from V and 4 bases from J, the junction kept 11 bases outside the gene matches. DNA of the CDR3: TGTGCCAGCAGATTAATCCCGGACAGGCCCTATGGCTACACCTTC. Encoded protein: CASRLIPDRPYGYTF.

Only one count was recorded for this clonotype. The chain carries TRBV29-1 and TRBJ1-1, with D perhaps TRBD1 (5 bases). Germline values: CDR1 SQVTM, CDR2 ANQGSEA. The length of the CDR3 is 12 residues. Between the trimmed V and J ends, which lost 6 bases and 6 bases, there was a span of 14 bases. The CDR3 DNA sequence: TGCAGCGTCGCACCAGGGTACTCTGAAGCTTTCTTT. Its protein product is CSVAPGYSEAFF.